The clone carrying this T cell receptor (beta chain) appeared once. The data belong to a study of blood T cell repertoires in COVID-19. In the study overall: T cells, B-cell-depleted T cells, or PBMCs supplied cDNA or gDNA.

Sequenced by immunoSEQ multiplex PCR; TCRdb stores in-frame clones only, minus some. The sample consists of 150,000 to 200,000 clones, 70% to 90% of them appearing once. Sequenced sample: peripheral blood. The receptor comes from a woman in her 30s with acute or convalescent COVID-19.

In DNA, the CDR3 is TGTGCCAGTAGTTACGGTCGTGGAAACACCATATATTTT. It codes for CASSYGRGNTIYF. The rearrangement links TRBV19 to TRBJ1-3; no reliable D call. The CDR3 is made up of 13 amino acids. The V and J ends lost 5 bases and 3 bases respectively, with 8 bases between them. Germline assignment: CDR1 LNHDA and CDR2 SQIVND (reference sequence).